Shown below are 29 T cell receptor beta chains from a single sample sequenced in a study of CD4 T cells in relation to SARS-CoV-2 and coronaviruses. No cognate antigen is known for these TCRs. Measured with immunoSEQ multiplex PCR; TCRdb has only the in-frame clones, and not every one. The sample consists of about 15,000 clones, around 78% of them appearing once. The unexposed donors gave CD4+ T cells in about 2011-2018, prior to COVID-19. CD4+ T cells were isolated from the cells after around 10 days of culture. The sequencing input was CD4+ T cells from PBMCs, cultured in vitro. The receptor set was obtained from a human donor in good health.

This clone was detected once. The chain combines TRBV30 with TRBJ2-1; no clear D gene. V gave up 3 bases and J gave up 10 bases, with 10 bases separating them. The CDR3 consists of 11 residues. Germline CDR1 is GTSNPN and CDR2 is SVGIG (reference sequence). DNA for the CDR3: TGTGCCTGGAGGTCCCTCGGGGAGCAGTTCTTC. It yields the protein CAWRSLGEQFF.

This clone was recorded once. The chain uses TRBV18 and TRBJ2-1; D not resolved. Germline CDR1 and CDR2: KGHSH and LQKENI. This CDR3 region has 14 residues. Trimming shortened V by 1 base and J by 7 bases, and 11 bases separated the two germline ends. The CDR3 region is CASSPLPLRNEQFF. The DNA for the CDR3 is TGTGCCAGCTCACCACTTCCCCTTAGAAATGAGCAGTTCTTC.

J is TRBJ1-5 and V is TRBV4-1, with D possibly TRBD1 on 6 matching bases. The CDR3 has 15 residues. Looked up from germline, CDR1 is MGHRA and CDR2 is YSYEKL. Trimming pared 0 bases from V and 3 bases from J, leaving 9 bases between. CDR3 in amino acids: CASSQDGQHNQPQHF. In DNA form, the CDR3 reads TGCGCCAGCAGCCAAGATGGACAGCACAATCAGCCCCAGCATTTT.

The genes are TRBV5-6 and TRBJ2-7; D perhaps matches TRBD1 (6 bases). Germline assignment: CDR1 SGHDT and CDR2 YYEEEE. Trimming shortened V by 2 bases and J by 3 bases, and 9 bases separated the two germline ends. The length of the CDR3 is 13 residues. CDR3 sequence reads: CASSFQGSYEQYF. The CDR3 nucleotides read TGTGCCAGCAGCTTTCAGGGGAGCTACGAGCAGTACTTC.

The chain recombines TRBV2 with TRBJ2-5; possible D gene TRBD1, 5 bases. Germline values: CDR1 SNHLY, CDR2 FYNNEI. V lost 5 bases and J lost 1, with 8 bases in between. The CDR3 is 13 amino acids. The CDR3 loop reads CASSQGGQETQYF. CDR3 nucleotide sequence: TGTGCCAGCAGTCAGGGTGGCCAAGAGACCCAGTACTTC.

This chain joins TRBV3-1 (or the pseudogene TRBV3-2) and TRBJ2-1, with D perhaps TRBD2 (6 bases). CDR3 length: 15 residues. In germline, CDR1 is LGHDT, CDR2 YNNKEL (reference sequence). V shed 0 bases and J shed 5 bases, with 11 bases lying between them. CDR3: CASSQDVSGDNEQFF. CDR3 sequence (DNA): TGTGCCAGCAGCCAAGACGTATCGGGGGACAATGAGCAGTTCTTC.

The V and J genes are TRBV15 and TRBJ2-3, with TRBD1 identical over 8 bases. The CDR3 totals 16 residues. Germline V gene data show CDR1 as LNHNV and CDR2 as YYDKDF (reference sequence). Losses at the gene ends were 1 base for V and 5 bases for J; bases not matched to a gene: 8. CDR3 sequence (DNA): TGTGCCACCAGCAGAGGTGCAGGGGGCGCCGAAGATACGCAGTATTTT. Protein product: CATSRGAGGAEDTQYF.

This clone was seen only once. The rearrangement joins TRBV28 to TRBJ1-2; D is ambiguous. Trimming left V 2 bases short and J 5 bases short, with 9 bases between. The germline CDR1 and CDR2 sequences are MDHEN and SYDVKM. CDR3 length: 13 amino acids. CDR3 residues: CASSLPRTYGYTF. In nucleotides, the CDR3 is TGTGCCAGCAGTTTACCCCGGACTTATGGCTACACCTTC.

The chain couples TRBV5-1 to TRBJ1-2; possible D gene TRBD1, 5 bases. There are 14 residues in the CDR3. Trimming cost V 1 base and J 4 bases, with 11 bases left between them. Looked up from germline, CDR1 is SGHRS and CDR2 is YFSETQ. In DNA form, the CDR3 reads TGCGCCAGCAGCTTGACCCAGGGCGGCTATGGCTACACCTTC. Translation gives CASSLTQGGYGYTF.

The chain couples TRBV4-1 to TRBJ2-7; 8 nucleotides agree with TRBD1. Germline V gives CDR1 MGHRA, CDR2 YSYEKL. The CDR3 spans 15 residues. The V segment lost 3 bases and the J segment 0 bases; nucleotides outside the gene matches: 4. The CDR3 is CASSQAGGASYEQYF. The CDR3 DNA reads as TGCGCCAGCAGCCAGGCAGGGGGCGCCTCCTACGAGCAGTACTTC.

V and J are TRBV18 and TRBJ2-1; tentative D call: TRBD2 (5 bases). This CDR3 spans 15 amino acids. The ends were cut back, 4 bases at V and 5 bases at J, with 15 bases in the middle. Germline V CDR1 and CDR2: KGHSH, LQKENI. CDR3 protein: CASSLTLAGDNEQFF. The CDR3 DNA reads TGTGCCAGCTCACTCACCCTAGCTGGGGACAATGAGCAGTTCTTC. The variable domain in full, with the rest retrieved from reference TRBV18 and TRBJ2-1, is NAGVMQNPRHLVRRRGQEARLRCSPMKGHSHVYWYRQLPEEGLKFMVYLQKENIIDESGMPKERFSAEFPKEGPSILRIQQVVRGDSAAYFCASSLTLAGDNEQFFGPGTRLTVL.

The rearrangement links TRBV7-3 to TRBJ1-1; D call uncertain. The CDR3 totals 14 residues. V lost 1 base and J lost 5, with 11 bases in between. CDR1 SGHTA and CDR2 FQGTGA come from the germline V gene. The CDR3 DNA is TGTGCCAGCAGCTTAAGGGGAGGAGATACTGAAGCTTTCTTT. This translates into CASSLRGGDTEAFF.

The sample holds one count of this clone. This chain uses TRBV5-1 with TRBJ2-7; 10 bases are shared with TRBD2. The CDR3 runs 14 residues. Germline V gene data show CDR1 as SGHRS and CDR2 as YFSETQ. Losses at the gene ends were 1 base for V and 6 bases for J; bases not matched to a gene: 4. The chain's CDR3 is CASSLLAGGGEQYF. As DNA, the CDR3 is TGCGCCAGCAGCTTGTTAGCGGGAGGCGGCGAGCAGTACTTC. Together with reference TRBV5-1 and TRBJ2-7, the CDR3 gives the full variable domain: KAGVTQTPRYLIKTRGQQVTLSCSPISGHRSVSWYQQTPGQGLQFLFEYFSETQRNKGNFPGRFSGRQFSNSRSEMNVSTLELGDSALYLCASSLLAGGGEQYFGPGTRLTVT.

This sequence joins TRBV24-1 and TRBJ2-3, with 9 bases aligning to TRBD2. J gave up 2 bases and V 5 bases, and 1 base lay outside the gene matches. This CDR3 is 14 amino acids long. Germline V lookup: CDR1 KGHDR, CDR2 SFDVKD. Here the CDR3 reads CATSGTSDTDTQYF. CDR3 bases: TGTGCCACCAGTGGGACTAGCGACACAGATACGCAGTATTTT.

V is TRBV7-8 and J is TRBJ1-6; maybe TRBD1 (6 bases). Per germline, CDR1 SGHVS and CDR2 FQNEAQ. The V end lost 5 bases, the J end lost 9 bases, and 20 bases lay between the germline ends. The CDR3 consists of 16 residues. CDR3 bases: TGTGCCAGCAGCGCAAGATCAGGGGCGATCTCTTCACCCCTCCACTTT. It yields the protein CASSARSGAISSPLHF.

This chain links TRBV5-4 with TRBJ2-6; 7 nucleotides align to TRBD1. This CDR3 spans 18 amino acids. The trim removed 1 base at V and 4 bases at J, leaving 11 bases unmatched. Per the germline V gene, CDR1 is SGHNT and CDR2 is YYREEE (reference sequence). The CDR3 nucleotides read TGTGCCAGCAGCTTGAGGGGGCGCGAGATGGGAGGGGCCAACGTCCTGACTTTC. Encoded protein: CASSLRGREMGGANVLTF. The variable domain in full, with the rest retrieved from reference TRBV5-4 and TRBJ2-6, is ETGVTQSPTHLIKTRGQQVTLRCSSQSGHNTVSWYQQALGQGPQFIFQYYREEENGRGNFPPRFSGLQFPNYSSELNVNALELDDSALYLCASSLRGREMGGANVLTFGAGSRLTVL.

This clone is medium-sized (0.01 to 0.1%) within its sample. The chain recombines TRBV5-1 with TRBJ2-1; TRBD2 matches at 14 bases. The CDR3 is 15 amino acids. With 4 bases clipped from V and 8 bases from J, the junction kept 5 bases outside the gene matches. Germline CDR1 SGHRS, CDR2 YFSETQ. The CDR3 spells CASSVTSGGGYEQFF. The CDR3 DNA reads as TGCGCCAGCAGCGTGACTAGCGGGGGGGGGTATGAGCAGTTCTTC.

V usage is TRBV7-8 and J usage is TRBJ1-6, with TRBD1 matching 7 bases. V was pared by 5 bases and J by 9 bases, with 7 bases of the junction left unmatched. CDR1 and CDR2 (germline): SGHVS, FQNEAQ. This CDR3 is built from 14 residues. CDR3 in amino acids: CASSLQGEVSPLHF. CDR3 nucleotides: TGTGCCAGCAGCCTTCAGGGGGAGGTTTCACCCCTCCACTTT.

The chain has TRBV29-1 and TRBJ2-5; tentatively, D is TRBD2 (6 bases). CDR1 is SQVTM, CDR2 ANQGSEA, per germline. The V gene lost 7 bases and the J gene lost 0 bases, with 6 bases spanning the gap. CDR3 size: 11 residues. The CDR3 protein is CSGGDQETQYF. In DNA form, the CDR3 reads TGCAGCGGGGGGGACCAAGAGACCCAGTACTTC. The variable domain in full, completed from reference TRBV29-1 and TRBJ2-5, reads SAVISQKPSRDICQRGTSLTIQCQVDSQVTMMFWYRQQPGQSLTLIATANQGSEATYESGFVIDKFPISRPNLTFSTLTVSNMSPEDSSIYLCSGGDQETQYFGPGTRLLVL.

The chain combines TRBV6-2 or TRBV6-3 with TRBJ2-2; 9 positions match TRBD2. CDR3 length: 19 residues. Trimming at V came to 6 bases and at J to 0 bases, leaving 14 bases not matched to a gene. CDR1 and CDR2 (germline): MNHEY, SVGEGT. CDR3 amino acids: CASSPFFGLATSNTGELFF. Here the CDR3 DNA reads TGTGCCAGCAGCCCCTTTTTTGGACTAGCGACTTCGAACACCGGGGAGCTGTTTTTT.

V gene TRBV5-6 combines with J gene TRBJ1-2; 8 positions match TRBD1. With V trimmed by 1 base and J by 7 bases, 6 bases remained unmatched. This CDR3 contains 14 residues. Germline-derived CDR1 and CDR2 are SGHDT and YYEEEE. CDR3 region: CASSLYATGVGYTF. The CDR3 DNA reads as TGTGCCAGCAGCTTGTACGCGACAGGGGTTGGCTACACCTTC.

The chain has TRBV19 and TRBJ2-5; D remains ambiguous. The CDR3 extends over 11 amino acids. The V end lost 3 bases, the J end lost 2 bases, and 1 base lay between the germline ends. CDR1 is LNHDA and CDR2 is SQIVND in the germline V gene (reference sequence). CDR3 bases: TGTGCCAGTAGTATTCAAGAGACCCAGTACTTC. Translating gives CASSIQETQYF.

The chain is built from TRBV4-1 and TRBJ2-1; 8 nucleotides line up with TRBD2. Germline V lookup: CDR1 MGHRA, CDR2 YSYEKL. The V and J ends lost 2 bases and 3 bases, in that order; junction bases with no gene match: 3. This CDR3 spans 15 amino acids. The CDR3 loop is CASSQSSGNYNEQFF. In DNA, the CDR3 is TGCGCCAGCAGCCAAAGTAGCGGGAACTACAATGAGCAGTTCTTC.

The chain uses TRBV4-1 and TRBJ2-7; 7 bases fit TRBD2. CDR3 length: 16 amino acids. Germline CDR1 and CDR2: MGHRA and YSYEKL. Trimming removed 1 base from V and 6 bases from J; junction bases left unmatched: 12. CDR3 protein: CASSQVGAGEGAEQYF. DNA of the CDR3: TGCGCCAGCAGCCAAGTAGGTGCGGGGGAAGGCGCCGAGCAGTACTTC.

This chain links TRBV5-1 with TRBJ2-7, with D uncertain. Trimming left V 0 bases short and J 4 bases short, with 8 bases between. CDR1 is SGHRS and CDR2 is YFSETQ in the germline V gene. The CDR3 length is 13 residues. CDR3 in amino acids: CASSLAGSYEQYF. The CDR3, as DNA: TGCGCCAGCAGCTTGGCTGGGTCATACGAGCAGTACTTC.

This clone was observed once. V and J are TRBV7-9 and TRBJ2-1; a possible D gene is TRBD2 (6 bases). Germline lookup yields CDR1 SEHNR and CDR2 FQNEAQ (reference sequence). The CDR3 is made up of 13 amino acids. Trimming cost V 4 bases and J 5 bases, with 9 bases left between them. The CDR3 region is CASSSGGDNEQFF. DNA of the CDR3: TGTGCCAGCAGCTCCGGAGGGGACAATGAGCAGTTCTTC.

This clone was observed once. J is TRBJ1-1 and V is TRBV4-1; D gene uncertain. The CDR3 consists of 17 residues. Germline assignment: CDR1 MGHRA and CDR2 YSYEKL. Trimming removed 1 base at V and 6 bases at J, with 21 bases between. In DNA, the CDR3 is TGCGCCAGCAGCCAAGCCTTGGACGGCCTAGGGTATCCTGAAGCTTTCTTT. Protein: CASSQALDGLGYPEAFF.

The count of this clone is one. The gene calls are TRBV6-6 and TRBJ2-3; 15 bases fit TRBD2. The germline V gene has CDR1 MNHNY and CDR2 SVGAGI (reference sequence). J gave up 1 base and V 6 bases, and 8 bases lay outside the gene matches. The CDR3 loop spans 18 amino acids. CDR3: CASSRRTSGGERTDTQYF. In DNA, the CDR3 is TGTGCCAGCAGCCGACGGACTAGCGGGGGGGAACGCACAGATACGCAGTATTTT.

The chain links TRBV9 to TRBJ1-1; D is unresolved. With 2 bases removed from V and 6 bases from J, the gap between germline ends came to 17 bases. This CDR3 spans 15 amino acids. Germline V gives CDR1 SGDLS, CDR2 YYNGEE. DNA for the CDR3: TGTGCCAGCAGCGTCCAACCCGGGGATGGCGCTGAAGCTTTCTTT. It specifies CASSVQPGDGAEAFF.